A single sample is the source of the 7 T cell receptor beta chains below, sequenced in a study of T cell repertoires in cytomegalovirus infection. From the reads, TCRdb called clonotypes with MiXCR, one entry per CDR3 protein. In the table there are approximately 490,000 distinct CDR3 sequences, roughly 10% of which are singletons. The sequenced material came from PBMCs. These receptors came from a human donor in good health (CMV status not recorded). Some clones in this sample may be carry-over from other donors' samples.

This clonotype was counted many times. The V and J genes are TRBV12-5 and TRBJ2-2; D uncertain. Germline assignment: CDR1 LGHNT and CDR2 FRNRAP. The CDR3 length is 15 residues. Trimming left V 4 bases short and J 7 bases short, with 16 bases between. The CDR3 bases are TGTGCTAGTGGTTCGTGGCTGGATGATGGCGGGGAGCTGTTTTTT. It specifies CASGSWLDDGGELFF.

The sample holds many counts of this clonotype. CDR3 protein: CASSPQGANSYGYTF. CDR3 nucleotide sequence: TGTGCCAGCAGCCCCCAGGGGGCAAACAGCTATGGCTACACCTTC. The rearrangement links TRBV6-1 to TRBJ1-2, with 8 bases fitting TRBD1. V gave up 6 bases and J gave up 4 bases; unmatched junction bases: 10. This CDR3 comprises 15 residues. Germline assignment: CDR1 MNHNS and CDR2 SASEGT.

This clonotype has at least ten counts. The gene calls are TRBV7-8 and TRBJ2-1; D uncertain. V was pared by 1 base and J by 8 bases, with 9 bases between. The length of the CDR3 is 13 residues. Germline CDR1 reads SGHVS; CDR2 reads FQNEAQ. DNA for the CDR3: TGTGCCAGCAGCTTAGGTTTGGGGTATGAGCAGTTCTTC. Encoded protein: CASSLGLGYEQFF. The variable domain in full, completed from reference TRBV7-8 and TRBJ2-1, reads GAGVSQSPRYKVAKRGQDVALRCDPISGHVSLFWYQQALGQGPEFLTYFQNEAQLDKSGLPSDRFFAERPEGSVSTLKIQRTQQEDSAVYLCASSLGLGYEQFFGPGTRLTVL.

This clonotype was detected ten times or more. The V and J genes are TRBV28 and TRBJ2-4; D not resolved. The V gene's germline CDR1 is MDHEN and CDR2 SYDVKM. This CDR3 contains 13 residues. The V and J ends lost 2 bases and 0 bases respectively, with 2 bases between them. CDR3 in DNA: TGTGCCAGCAGTTTAACAGCCAAAAACATTCAGTACTTC. The encoded protein is CASSLTAKNIQYF. Combining the CDR3 with reference TRBV28 and TRBJ2-4 gives the whole variable domain DVKVTQSSRYLVKRTGEKVFLECVQDMDHENMFWYRQDPGLGLRLIYFSYDVKMKEKGDIPEGYSVSREKKERFSLILESASTNQTSMYLCASSLTAKNIQYFGAGTRLSVL.

This clonotype occurred many times. The chain uses TRBV12-3 or TRBV12-4 and TRBJ1-5, with D uncertain. CDR3 size: 12 residues. The ends were cut back, 7 bases at V and 8 bases at J, with 12 bases in the middle. CDR3 amino acids: CASKTEREPQHF. The CDR3 nucleotides are TGTGCCAGCAAGACCGAACGTGAGCCCCAGCATTTT.

This clonotype has a count of ten or more. The chain joins TRBV5-6 to TRBJ2-2; 16 bases are shared with TRBD2. V was pared by 1 base and J by 4 bases, with 19 bases of the junction left unmatched. CDR3 length equals 23 residues. Germline CDR1 reads SGHDT; CDR2 reads YYEEEE. DNA for the CDR3: TGTGCCAGCAGCTTGACCGCGACAGTCGGGACTAGCGGGAGGGCCCTGGGCACCGGGGAGCTGTTTTTT. Encoded protein: CASSLTATVGTSGRALGTGELFF.

This clonotype occurred many times. The chain carries TRBV20-1 and TRBJ1-1; 8 nucleotides align to TRBD1. The CDR3 is 16 amino acids. V dropped 1 base and J dropped 0; count of bases not matched to a gene: 7. Germline CDR1 is DFQATT and CDR2 is SNEGSKA (reference sequence). The CDR3 protein is CSARGGQGNMNTEAFF. CDR3 DNA: TGCAGTGCTAGAGGAGGACAGGGAAACATGAACACTGAAGCTTTCTTT.